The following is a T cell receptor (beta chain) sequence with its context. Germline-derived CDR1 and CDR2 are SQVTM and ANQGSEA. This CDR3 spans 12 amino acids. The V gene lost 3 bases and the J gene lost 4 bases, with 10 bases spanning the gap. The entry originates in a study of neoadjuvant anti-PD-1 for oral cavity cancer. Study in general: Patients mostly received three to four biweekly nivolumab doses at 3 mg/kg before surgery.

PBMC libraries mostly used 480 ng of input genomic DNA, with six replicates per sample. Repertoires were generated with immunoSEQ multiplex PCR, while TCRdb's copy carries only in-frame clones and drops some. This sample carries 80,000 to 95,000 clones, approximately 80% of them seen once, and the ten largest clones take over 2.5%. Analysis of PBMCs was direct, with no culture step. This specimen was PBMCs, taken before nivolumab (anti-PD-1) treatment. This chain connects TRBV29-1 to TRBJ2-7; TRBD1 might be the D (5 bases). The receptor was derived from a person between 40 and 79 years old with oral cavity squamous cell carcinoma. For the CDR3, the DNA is TGCAGCGTTGATGAAGGGGCTTACGAGCAGTACTTC. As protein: CSVDEGAYEQYF.